A single sample is the source of the 20 T cell receptor beta chains below, sequenced in a study of PD-L1 blockade in urothelial cancer. Clones were read by immunoSEQ multiplex PCR, and TCRdb kept only the in-frame ones, dropping some. The sample includes tens of thousands of clones, nearly 90% seen only once; the top ten take approximately 7.6%. The sequences come from PBMCs, collected around atezolizumab (anti-PD-L1) treatment. The receptors here all came from a man between 60 and 75 years old with urothelial cancer.

V and J are TRBV5-5 and TRBJ2-2, with 9 bases identical to TRBD1. CDR3 size: 18 residues. V was pared by 4 bases and J by 4 bases, with 14 bases of the junction left unmatched. The germline gives CDR1 SGHKS, CDR2 YYEKEE (reference sequence). CDR3 coding DNA: TGTGCCAGCAGCACTCCGGCACTACAGGGGGCGATCACCGGGGAGCTGTTTTTT. It yields the protein CASSTPALQGAITGELFF.

This clone was seen once. This sequence joins TRBV9 and TRBJ1-6; 8 bases align to TRBD1. Unmatched junction bases numbered 7, after V lost 4 bases and J lost 7 bases. The CDR3 runs to 15 residues. The germline CDR1 and CDR2 sequences are SGDLS and YYNGEE. In DNA form, the CDR3 reads TGTGCCAGCAGCCCCGGACAGGGTAAAAATTCACCCCTCCACTTT. Residues: CASSPGQGKNSPLHF.

This chain uses TRBV5-1 with TRBJ1-6; a possible D gene is TRBD1 (6 bases). V was clipped by 7 bases and J by 7 bases, with 12 bases between them. CDR1 and CDR2 from the germline V gene are SGHRS and YFSETQ. This CDR3 has 13 residues. CDR3 in amino acids: CASARQENSPLHF. The CDR3 DNA is TGCGCCAGCGCAAGACAGGAGAATTCACCCCTCCACTTT.

The V call is TRBV7-9, the J call TRBJ1-2; D may be TRBD1 (5 bases). Germline V gene lookup returns CDR1 SEHNR and CDR2 FQNEAQ (reference sequence). Deletions cut 2 bases from V and 7 bases from J, with 17 bases between. The CDR3 contains 15 residues. CDR3 loop: CASSLIGREGSGYTF. The CDR3 region has the DNA TGTGCCAGCAGCTTAATCGGCAGGGAAGGAAGTGGCTACACCTTC. Looking up the rest from reference TRBV7-9 and TRBJ1-2 gives the full variable domain: DTGVSQNPRHKITKRGQNVTFRCDPISEHNRLYWYRQTLGQGPEFLTYFQNEAQLEKSRLLSDRFSAERPKGSFSTLEIQRTEQGDSAMYLCASSLIGREGSGYTFGSGTRLTVV.

Regarding this clone: At one end, the junction sequence differs from germline, possibly due to a read error. This chain links TRBV7-7 with TRBJ2-5; D unclear. This CDR3 has 11 amino acids. Per germline, CDR1 SSHAT and CDR2 FNYEAQ (reference sequence). The CDR3 loop reads CASSEAETQYF. The CDR3 coding sequence is TGTGCTAGCAGCGAGGCAGAGACCCAGTACTTC.

The chain carries TRBV4-3 and TRBJ1-3; 10 positions match TRBD1. CDR3 size: 18 residues. Germline V CDR1 and CDR2: LGHNA, YSLEER. V was pared by 0 bases and J by 4 bases, with 9 bases of the junction left unmatched. The DNA of the CDR3 is TGCGCCAGCAGCCAAGAGTTGAGGACAGGGGGTTCGGGAAACACCATATATTTT. Translation: CASSQELRTGGSGNTIYF.

The chain links TRBV28 to TRBJ1-5; 11 nucleotides match TRBD1. The germline V gene has CDR1 MDHEN and CDR2 SYDVKM. The CDR3 spans 15 residues. The ends lost 5 bases at V and 8 bases at J; junction bases unmatched: 8. CDR3 in amino acids: CASSVGQGAPEPQHF. The CDR3 DNA reads as TGTGCCAGCAGTGTCGGACAGGGGGCACCGGAGCCCCAGCATTTT.

V and J are TRBV18 and TRBJ1-2; D is uncertain. The CDR3 totals 14 residues. The germline V gene has CDR1 KGHSH and CDR2 LQKENI. V lost 1 base to trimming and J lost 2 bases, with 8 bases between them. The CDR3 bases are TGTGCCAGCTCACCACAGGAGGGAAACTATGGCTACACCTTC. The encoded protein is CASSPQEGNYGYTF.

The chain uses TRBV30 and TRBJ1-1; 9 bases are a match to TRBD1. The J segment lost 5 bases and the V segment lost 0 bases, leaving 7 bases of the junction unmatched. CDR3 length: 15 amino acids. The germline gives CDR1 GTSNPN, CDR2 SVGIG (reference sequence). DNA of the CDR3: TGTGCCTGGAGTGTAAAAGGACAGGGGATGACTGAAGCTTTCTTT. This encodes CAWSVKGQGMTEAFF.

In its sample, this clone was seen once. V usage is TRBV28 and J usage is TRBJ1-5; TRBD1 aligns across 7 bases. CDR1 is MDHEN, CDR2 SYDVKM, per germline. V gave up 2 bases and J gave up 6 bases; unmatched junction bases: 4. The CDR3 contains 14 residues. CDR3 sequence: CASSLPGGGQPQHF. The CDR3 nucleotides are TGTGCCAGCAGTTTACCAGGGGGAGGTCAGCCCCAGCATTTT.

This sequence joins TRBV11-2 and TRBJ1-1; a weak D match, TRBD1 (6 bases). V lost 1 base and J 2 bases, leaving 17 bases between the germline ends. CDR1 and CDR2 (germline): SGHAT, FQNNGV. The CDR3 is 17 amino acids. CDR3 amino acids: CASSLARSRGVNTEAFF. The CDR3, as DNA: TGTGCCAGCAGCTTAGCCAGAAGCAGGGGCGTTAACACTGAAGCTTTCTTT.

This rearrangement joins TRBV7-2 to TRBJ2-1, with TRBD2 identical over 8 bases. CDR1 is SGHTA, CDR2 FQGNSA, per germline. This CDR3 spans 15 amino acids. After removal of 5 bases from V and 6 bases from J, the junction contained 9 bases not matched to a gene. The CDR3 nucleotides are TGTGCCAGCAGCCCACCGGTTAGCGGGGTCAATGAGCAGTTCTTC. Its protein product is CASSPPVSGVNEQFF.

This clone was seen a handful of times. The chain carries TRBV6-5 and TRBJ1-6; 8 positions agree with TRBD1. The ends lost 6 bases at V and 10 bases at J; junction bases unmatched: 8. The CDR3 covers 14 residues. Germline CDR1 MNHEY, CDR2 SVGAGI. CDR3 DNA: TGTGCCAGCAGAACCCGACAGGGGAACTCACCCCTCCACTTT. Translation gives CASRTRQGNSPLHF.

The chain links TRBV29-1 to TRBJ1-4; possibly TRBD1 for D (5 bases). CDR1 and CDR2 (germline): SQVTM, ANQGSEA. This CDR3 is built from 13 residues. Trimming stripped 4 bases from V and 0 bases from J, with 6 bases between. CDR3 sequence (DNA): TGCAGCGTTGGGGGGGCAACTAATGAAAAACTGTTTTTT. Its protein is CSVGGATNEKLFF.

V and J are TRBV5-1 and TRBJ2-3; 9 bases match TRBD2. Trimming cost V 0 bases and J 2 bases; bases outside gene matches: 10. CDR3 length: 18 amino acids. CDR1 is SGHRS and CDR2 is YFSETQ in the germline V gene. CDR3 coding DNA: TGCGCCAGCAGCTTGGGCAGCGGGGGGATTTTATACACAGATACGCAGTATTTT. The encoded protein is CASSLGSGGILYTDTQYF. Looking up the rest from reference TRBV5-1 and TRBJ2-3 gives the full variable domain: KAGVTQTPRYLIKTRGQQVTLSCSPISGHRSVSWYQQTPGQGLQFLFEYFSETQRNKGNFPGRFSGRQFSNSRSEMNVSTLELGDSALYLCASSLGSGGILYTDTQYFGPGTRLTVL.

The chain uses TRBV7-9 and TRBJ1-1; D may be TRBD1 (6 bases). The length of the CDR3 is 15 residues. V was clipped by 7 bases and J by 3 bases, with 18 bases between them. The germline gives CDR1 SEHNR, CDR2 FQNEAQ (reference sequence). CDR3 nucleotides: TGTGCCAGCAACCTCGAGGGGGTGAGGTACACTGAAGCTTTCTTT. Its protein product is CASNLEGVRYTEAFF.

This clone has only a few counts. The chain combines TRBV7-2 with TRBJ2-7; 9 bases fit TRBD1. Germline V gene data show CDR1 as SGHTA and CDR2 as FQGNSA. CDR3 length: 14 amino acids. V trimming: 7 bases; J trimming: 2 bases; junction bases outside the gene matches: 6. CDR3 bases: TGTGCCAGCATCAGACAGGGGGAAACCTACGAGCAGTACTTC. Amino acid sequence: CASIRQGETYEQYF.

The chain employs TRBV7-9 and TRBJ1-2; possibly TRBD1 for D (6 bases). CDR1 is SEHNR and CDR2 is FQNEAQ in the germline V gene (reference sequence). The CDR3 runs to 14 residues. Trimming cost V 5 bases and J 5 bases, with 15 bases left between them. CDR3 sequence: CASSLQGVGYGYTF. The CDR3 DNA sequence: TGTGCCAGCAGCCTACAGGGTGTCGGGTATGGCTACACCTTC.

The chain joins TRBV5-1 to TRBJ2-1, with TRBD2 identical over 9 bases. With 4 bases clipped from V and 7 bases from J, the junction kept 12 bases outside the gene matches. Looked up from germline, CDR1 is SGHRS and CDR2 is YFSETQ. The CDR3 contains 16 residues. The CDR3 region has the DNA TGCGCCAGCAGCCTCAACTCGGGACTAGCCTCTAATGAGCAGTTCTTC. This translates into CASSLNSGLASNEQFF.

This chain links TRBV4-2 with TRBJ1-5; no clear D. V dropped 1 base and J dropped 9 bases, with 10 bases sitting between them. CDR3 size: 13 residues. In germline, CDR1 is LGHNA, CDR2 YNFKEQ. CDR3 region: CASSQGEGTPQHF. The CDR3 nucleotides are TGTGCCAGCAGCCAAGGCGAGGGTACGCCCCAGCATTTT.